Listed below are T cell receptor beta chains from one sample, sequenced in a study of tumor-infiltrating lymphocytes in localized non-small cell lung cancer. Sequencing was performed with immunoSEQ multiplex PCR; in TCRdb, only in-frame clones are kept and a portion is missing. This table holds around 14,000 clones, 75% to 85% found once. Sequenced material: lung tumor tissue. Receptors originate from a human donor with non-small cell lung cancer. The CDR3 runs from the conserved cysteine through the conserved F or W. D genes are given only for firm matches. Clone size is shown for a subset of rows, as once, few, many or a class of expanded clone.

d_gene	v_gene	abundance	j_gene	CDR3nt	CDR3aa
-	TRBV5-4	-	TRBJ2-4	TGTGCCAGCAGCTCGGACGGGCTAGCCAAAAACATTCAGTACTTC	CASSSDGLAKNIQYF
-	TRBV7-6	-	TRBJ1-3	TGTGCCAGCAGCCCCATGACAGGCCTACGGAATGGAAACACCATATATTTT	CASSPMTGLRNGNTIYF
TRBD1	TRBV18	-	TRBJ1-5	TGTGCCAGCTCACCGGACAGGGGGGGGAATCAGCCCCAGCATTTT	CASSPDRGGNQPQHF
-	TRBV21-1	-	TRBJ1-3	TGTGCCAGCAGCAAAGAGGGAGGGAATGGAAACACCATATATTTT	CASSKEGGNGNTIYF
-	TRBV6-5	-	TRBJ2-5	TGTGCCAGCATTGGACCCTCGGAGACCCAGTACTTC	CASIGPSETQYF
-	TRBV5-4	-	TRBJ2-5	TGTGCCAGCAGCTTGGCCATCGCCCGTGGGCAAGAGACCCAGTACTTC	CASSLAIARGQETQYF
TRBD1	TRBV2	-	TRBJ2-4	TGTGCCAGCAGGGACAGGGGGAAACAACTAGCCAAAAACATTCAGTACTTC	CASRDRGKQLAKNIQYF
-	TRBV6-5	-	TRBJ1-3	TGTGCCAGCAGTTACGGACAGAGGAACTCTGGAAACACCATATATTTT	CASSYGQRNSGNTIYF
TRBD2	TRBV11-2	-	TRBJ2-5	TGTGCCAGCAGCCCCCGACTAGCGGCCCCTCCTGAGACCCAGTACTTC	CASSPRLAAPPETQYF
TRBD1	TRBV29-1	-	TRBJ1-4	TGCAGCGTCGGGACCGGGACAGCCGATGAAAAACTGTTTTTT	CSVGTGTADEKLFF
-	TRBV11-2	-	TRBJ1-1	TGTGCCAGCAGCCCGTACAGGGTCGCTGAAGCTTTCTTT	CASSPYRVAEAFF
-	TRBV12-2	-	TRBJ1-1	TGTGCAAGTCGCTTAGGTCAGACTGAAGCTTTCTTT	CASRLGQTEAFF
-	TRBV7-9	medium-sized	TRBJ1-1	TGTGCCAGCAGCGGCCCGGACATAAACACTGAAGCTTTCTTT	CASSGPDINTEAFF
TRBD1	TRBV19	-	TRBJ1-5	TGTGCCAGTAGTATAGAGCCCCCGGGACAGGCATCCTATAGCAATCAGCCCCAGCATTTT	CASSIEPPGQASYSNQPQHF
-	TRBV29-1	medium-sized	TRBJ1-1	TGCAGCGTTGAAGCTCGGTCCCGGAACACTGAAGCTTTCTTT	CSVEARSRNTEAFF
-	TRBV13	-	TRBJ1-5	TGTGCCAGCAGCTTGGCAGGGGAGGGCAATCAGCCCCAGCATTTT	CASSLAGEGNQPQHF
TRBD2	TRBV7-9	-	TRBJ2-1	TGTGCCAGCAGCCGACGGACTAGCTCCTACAATGAGCAGTTCTTC	CASSRRTSSYNEQFF
TRBD1	TRBV19	-	TRBJ1-2	TGTGCCAGCACTGACAGGGCGCCGGGTGGCTACACCTTC	CASTDRAPGGYTF
-	TRBV10-3	-	TRBJ2-4	TGTGCCATCAGTGAGTCAATGGGGGGATCCAAAAACATTCAGTACTTC	CAISESMGGSKNIQYF
TRBD2	TRBV9	-	TRBJ2-1	TGTGCCAGCAGCGTCGGACTAGCAGCCTACAATGAGCAGTTCTTC	CASSVGLAAYNEQFF
TRBD1	TRBV10-3	few	TRBJ1-2	TGTGCCATCAGTGGTTCCCCGACCCTCCGAGACAGGGGCGTCTATGGCTACACCTTC	CAISGSPTLRDRGVYGYTF
-	TRBV7-2	-	TRBJ2-7	TGTGCCAGCAGCATGAGCTACGAGCAGTACTTC	CASSMSYEQYF
TRBD2	TRBV9	-	TRBJ2-3	TGTGCCAGCAGCGTAGAGGGACTAGCGGTTTCCACAGATACGCAGTATTTT	CASSVEGLAVSTDTQYF
-	TRBV7-6	-	TRBJ2-1	TGTGCCAGCAGCCAATCTTGGGGGTACAATGAGCAGTTCTTC	CASSQSWGYNEQFF
-	TRBV1	-	TRBJ2-5	TGCACCAGCAGCCAAGCTACTAGTGGGTTCACGGAGACCCAGTACTTC	CTSSQATSGFTETQYF
-	TRBV14	-	TRBJ1-1	TGTGCCAGCAGCCAGGGTTTGTATGAAACTGAAGCTTTCTTT	CASSQGLYETEAFF
TRBD1	TRBV7-9	-	TRBJ2-5	TGTGCCAGCAGTCAGGGGGTTGAGACCCAGTACTTC	CASSQGVETQYF
TRBD1	TRBV6-5	few	TRBJ1-1	TGTGCCAGCAGACTGACAGGGATGAACACTGAAGCTTTCTTT	CASRLTGMNTEAFF
TRBD1	TRBV7-6	once	TRBJ2-5	TGTGCCAGCAGCCTACGGGACAGGGTTGGGGAGACCCAGTACTTC	CASSLRDRVGETQYF
-	TRBV30	once	TRBJ1-5	TGTGCCTGGAGTGTAGAGATAAATCAGCCCCAGCATTTT	CAWSVEINQPQHF
TRBD2	TRBV5-1	-	TRBJ2-3	TGCGCCAGCAGGACTAGCGGGACTCCAGATACGCAGTATTTT	CASRTSGTPDTQYF
-	TRBV19	-	TRBJ2-7	TGTGCCAGTAGTATCTCACCCGGGGTCGAGCAGTACTTC	CASSISPGVEQYF
TRBD1	TRBV4-2	-	TRBJ1-2	TGTGCCAGCAGCCCCACAGGGGGCGCTGACTATGGCTACACCTTC	CASSPTGGADYGYTF
-	TRBV4-3	-	TRBJ2-5	TGCGCCAGCAGCCAAGCCCTCTGGGAGACCCAGTACTTC	CASSQALWETQYF
-	TRBV30	-	TRBJ1-1	TGTGCCTGGAGTGTTTTAGGGATGATGGTTTTCTTT	CAWSVLGMMVFF
-	TRBV5-4	-	TRBJ1-1	TGTGCCAGCAGCTTGGACCCCGGGGCAATGAACACTGAAGCTTTCTTT	CASSLDPGAMNTEAFF
TRBD2	TRBV2	-	TRBJ2-5	TGTGCCAGCAGTTACAGCGGGACGGAGACCCAGTACTTC	CASSYSGTETQYF
-	TRBV11-2	once	TRBJ1-1	TGTGCCAGCAGCCCCAGGAGGAACACTGAAGCTTTCTTT	CASSPRRNTEAFF
TRBD2	TRBV18	-	TRBJ2-3	TGTGCCAGCTCCCAGACTAGCGCTAGCACAGATACGCAGTATTTT	CASSQTSASTDTQYF
-	TRBV30	-	TRBJ2-5	TGTGCCTGCATTGACAGGACCCAGTACTTC	CACIDRTQYF
TRBD1	TRBV11-2	-	TRBJ1-1	TGTGCCAGCAGCCTGCGACAGGGCGGGACTGAAGCTTTCTTT	CASSLRQGGTEAFF
-	TRBV18	-	TRBJ2-3	TGTGCCAGCTCACCACCGGGGAATACGCAGTATTTT	CASSPPGNTQYF
-	TRBV7-2	-	TRBJ1-1	TGTGCCAGCAGCTTACAAGGGGCCACTGAAGCTTTCTTT	CASSLQGATEAFF
TRBD2	TRBV18	few	TRBJ2-1	TGTGCCAGCTCACCACGGGGACTAGCGGGAGTGGGAAATGAGCAGTTCTTC	CASSPRGLAGVGNEQFF
TRBD1	TRBV13	-	TRBJ2-5	TGTGCCAGCAGCTTGGGACAGGGAAGAGGGACCCAGTACTTC	CASSLGQGRGTQYF
-	TRBV25-1	-	TRBJ2-1	TGTGCCAGCATAGGGAGCAGTGAGCAGTTCTTC	CASIGSSEQFF
-	TRBV29-1	few	TRBJ2-2	TGCAGCGTTGAAAGGGGGACACCAAACACCGGGGAGCTGTTTTTT	CSVERGTPNTGELFF
-	TRBV7-2	-	TRBJ1-2	TGTGCCAGCAGCTTAGGGGCCCCGGACCCTCGCTCCTTC	CASSLGAPDPRSF